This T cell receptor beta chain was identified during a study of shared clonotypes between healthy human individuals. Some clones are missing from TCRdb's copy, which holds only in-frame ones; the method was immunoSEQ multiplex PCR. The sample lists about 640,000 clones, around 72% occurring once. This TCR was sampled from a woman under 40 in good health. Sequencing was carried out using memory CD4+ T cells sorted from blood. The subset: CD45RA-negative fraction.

The CDR3 nucleotides are TGTGCCAGCAGCAGGTCGTCCGCGAACACCGGGGAGCTGTTTTTT. Translation: CASSRSSANTGELFF. The rearrangement links TRBV28 to TRBJ2-2; no reliable D call. The germline V gene encodes CDR1 MDHEN and CDR2 SYDVKM. Between the trimmed V and J ends, which lost 6 bases and 0 bases, there was a span of 11 bases. The length of the CDR3 is 15 residues. Full variable domain (remainder filled in from reference TRBV28 and TRBJ2-2): DVKVTQSSRYLVKRTGEKVFLECVQDMDHENMFWYRQDPGLGLRLIYFSYDVKMKEKGDIPEGYSVSREKKERFSLILESASTNQTSMYLCASSRSSANTGELFFGEGSRLTVL.